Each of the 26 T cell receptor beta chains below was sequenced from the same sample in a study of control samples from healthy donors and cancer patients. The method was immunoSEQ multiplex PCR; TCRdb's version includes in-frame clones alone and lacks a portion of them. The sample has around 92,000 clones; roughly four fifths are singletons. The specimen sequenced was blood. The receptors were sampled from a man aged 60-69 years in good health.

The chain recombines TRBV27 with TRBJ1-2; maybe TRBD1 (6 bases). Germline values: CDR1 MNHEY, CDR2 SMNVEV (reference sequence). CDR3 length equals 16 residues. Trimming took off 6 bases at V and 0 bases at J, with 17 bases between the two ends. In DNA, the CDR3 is TGTGCCAGCAGCGCCACCCCTGGACAGTCTAACTATGGCTACACCTTC. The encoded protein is CASSATPGQSNYGYTF.

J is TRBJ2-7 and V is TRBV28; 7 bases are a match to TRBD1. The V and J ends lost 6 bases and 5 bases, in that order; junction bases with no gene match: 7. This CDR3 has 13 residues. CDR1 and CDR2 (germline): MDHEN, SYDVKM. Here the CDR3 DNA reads TGTGCCAGCAGCCTGGGACAGTGGGACGAGCAGTACTTC. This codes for CASSLGQWDEQYF.

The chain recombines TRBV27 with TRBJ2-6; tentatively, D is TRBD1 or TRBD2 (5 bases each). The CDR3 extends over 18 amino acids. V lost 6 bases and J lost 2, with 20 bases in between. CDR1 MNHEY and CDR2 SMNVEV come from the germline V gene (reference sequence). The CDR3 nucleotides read TGTGCCAGCAGGACAAGTTTGGGGCCGAGGGCTGGGGCCAACGTCCTGACTTTC. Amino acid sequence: CASRTSLGPRAGANVLTF.

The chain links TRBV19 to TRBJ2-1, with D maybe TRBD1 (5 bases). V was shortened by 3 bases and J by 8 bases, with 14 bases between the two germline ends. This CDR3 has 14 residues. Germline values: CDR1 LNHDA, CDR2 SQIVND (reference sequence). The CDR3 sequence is CASSISGFRDEQFF. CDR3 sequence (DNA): TGTGCCAGTAGTATTTCCGGTTTCAGGGATGAGCAGTTCTTC.

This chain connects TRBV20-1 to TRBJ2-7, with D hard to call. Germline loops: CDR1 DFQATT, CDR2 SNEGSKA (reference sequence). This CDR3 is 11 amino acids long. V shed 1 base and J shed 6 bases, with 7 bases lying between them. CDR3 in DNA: TGCAGTGCTAGAGTGGGTCCCGAGCAGTACTTC. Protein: CSARVGPEQYF.

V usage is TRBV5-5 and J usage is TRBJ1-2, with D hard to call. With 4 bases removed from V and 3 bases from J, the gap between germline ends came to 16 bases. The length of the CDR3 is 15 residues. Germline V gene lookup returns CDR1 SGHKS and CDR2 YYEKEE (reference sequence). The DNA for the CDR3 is TGTGCCAGCAGCCTTGGGTGGGGATTTGACTATGGCTACACCTTC. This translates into CASSLGWGFDYGYTF.

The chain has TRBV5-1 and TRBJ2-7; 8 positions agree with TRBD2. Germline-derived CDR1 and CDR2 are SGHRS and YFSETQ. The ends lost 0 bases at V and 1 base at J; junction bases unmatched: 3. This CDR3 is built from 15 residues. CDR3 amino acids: CASSLAGGGSYEQYF. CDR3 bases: TGCGCCAGCAGCTTGGCCGGCGGGGGGTCCTACGAGCAGTACTTC.

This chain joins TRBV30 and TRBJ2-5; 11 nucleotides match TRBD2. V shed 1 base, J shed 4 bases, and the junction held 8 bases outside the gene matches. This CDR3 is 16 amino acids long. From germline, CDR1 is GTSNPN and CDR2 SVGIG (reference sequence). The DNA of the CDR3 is TGTGCCTGGAGTGAGAGAGGGACTAGCGGCGTAGAGACCCAGTACTTC. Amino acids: CAWSERGTSGVETQYF.

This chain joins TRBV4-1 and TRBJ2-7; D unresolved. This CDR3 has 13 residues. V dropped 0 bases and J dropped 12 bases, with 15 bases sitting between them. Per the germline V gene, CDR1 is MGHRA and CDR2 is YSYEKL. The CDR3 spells CASSQEDNLRRYF. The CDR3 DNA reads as TGCGCCAGCAGCCAAGAAGATAACCTACGGCGGTACTTC.

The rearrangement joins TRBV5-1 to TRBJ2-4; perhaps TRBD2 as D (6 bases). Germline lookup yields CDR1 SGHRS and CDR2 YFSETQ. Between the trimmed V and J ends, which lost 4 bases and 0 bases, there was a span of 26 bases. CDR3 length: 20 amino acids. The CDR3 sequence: CASSTNPPVGAGPAKNIQYF. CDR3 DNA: TGCGCCAGCAGCACCAACCCCCCGGTGGGAGCGGGCCCAGCCAAAAACATTCAGTACTTC.

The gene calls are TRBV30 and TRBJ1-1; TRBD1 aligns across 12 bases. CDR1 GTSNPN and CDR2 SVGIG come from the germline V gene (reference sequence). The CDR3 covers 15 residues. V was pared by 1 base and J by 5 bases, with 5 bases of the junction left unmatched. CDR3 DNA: TGTGCCTGGAGTGCTAGGGGACAGGGGGCGACTGAAGCTTTCTTT. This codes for CAWSARGQGATEAFF.

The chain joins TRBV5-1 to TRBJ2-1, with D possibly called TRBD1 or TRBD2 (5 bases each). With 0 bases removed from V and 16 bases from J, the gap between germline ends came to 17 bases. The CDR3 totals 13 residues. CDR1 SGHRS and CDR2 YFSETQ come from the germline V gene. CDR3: CASSLVGGQRDFF. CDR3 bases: TGCGCCAGCAGCTTGGTCGGCGGGCAACGGGACTTCTTC.

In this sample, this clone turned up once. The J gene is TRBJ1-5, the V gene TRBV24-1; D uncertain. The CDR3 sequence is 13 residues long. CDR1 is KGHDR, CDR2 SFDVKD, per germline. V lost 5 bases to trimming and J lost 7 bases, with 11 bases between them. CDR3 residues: CATSAALDQPQHF. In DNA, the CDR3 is TGTGCCACCAGTGCGGCCCTAGACCAGCCCCAGCATTTT.

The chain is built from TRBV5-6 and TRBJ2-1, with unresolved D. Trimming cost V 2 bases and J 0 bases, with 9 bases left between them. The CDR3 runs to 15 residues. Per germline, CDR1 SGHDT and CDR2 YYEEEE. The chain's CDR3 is CASSLRVDSYNEQFF. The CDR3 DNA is TGTGCCAGCAGCTTAAGGGTAGACTCCTACAATGAGCAGTTCTTC.

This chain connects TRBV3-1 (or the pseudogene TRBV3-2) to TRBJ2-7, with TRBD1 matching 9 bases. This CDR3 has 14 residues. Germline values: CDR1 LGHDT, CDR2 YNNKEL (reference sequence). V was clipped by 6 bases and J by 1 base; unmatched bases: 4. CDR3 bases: TGTGCCAGCAGAGCCGGGACAGGGTCCTACGAGCAGTACTTC. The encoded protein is CASRAGTGSYEQYF.

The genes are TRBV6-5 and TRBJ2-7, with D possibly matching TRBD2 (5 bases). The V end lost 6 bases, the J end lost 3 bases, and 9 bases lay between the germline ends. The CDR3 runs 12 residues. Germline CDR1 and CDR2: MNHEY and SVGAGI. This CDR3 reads CASSESGYEQYF. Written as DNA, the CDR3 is TGTGCCAGCAGCGAGAGCGGCTACGAGCAGTACTTC.

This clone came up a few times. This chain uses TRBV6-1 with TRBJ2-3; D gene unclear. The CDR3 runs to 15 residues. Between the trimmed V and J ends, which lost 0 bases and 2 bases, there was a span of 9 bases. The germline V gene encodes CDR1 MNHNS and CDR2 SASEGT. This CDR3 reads CASSEALGSTDTQYF. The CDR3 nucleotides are TGTGCCAGCAGTGAAGCGCTTGGCTCCACAGATACGCAGTATTTT.

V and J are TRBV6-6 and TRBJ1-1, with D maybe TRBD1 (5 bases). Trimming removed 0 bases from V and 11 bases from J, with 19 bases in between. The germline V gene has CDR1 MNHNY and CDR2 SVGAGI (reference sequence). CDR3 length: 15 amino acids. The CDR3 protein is CASSYSQGHTSSAFF. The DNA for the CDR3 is TGTGCCAGCAGTTACTCCCAGGGTCATACATCCTCGGCTTTCTTT.

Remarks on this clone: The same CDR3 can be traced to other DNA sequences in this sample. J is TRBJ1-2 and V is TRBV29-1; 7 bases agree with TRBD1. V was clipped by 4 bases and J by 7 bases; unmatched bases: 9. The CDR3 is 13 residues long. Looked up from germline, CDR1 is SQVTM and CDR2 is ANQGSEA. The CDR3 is CSVVLDRVGGYTF. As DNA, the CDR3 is TGCAGCGTTGTTTTAGACAGGGTGGGTGGCTACACCTTC.

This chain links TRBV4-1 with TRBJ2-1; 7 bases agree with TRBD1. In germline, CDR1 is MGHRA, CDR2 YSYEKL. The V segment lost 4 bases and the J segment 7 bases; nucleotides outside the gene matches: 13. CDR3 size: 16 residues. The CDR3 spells CASSLNTGVLGNEQFF. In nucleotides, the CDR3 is TGCGCCAGCAGCCTAAATACAGGGGTCCTGGGGAATGAGCAGTTCTTC.

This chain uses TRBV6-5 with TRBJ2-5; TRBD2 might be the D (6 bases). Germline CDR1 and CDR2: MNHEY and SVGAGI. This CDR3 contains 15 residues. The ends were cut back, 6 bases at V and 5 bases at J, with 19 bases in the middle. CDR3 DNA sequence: TGTGCCAGCAGCCATTGGGGGGACGAGTGGGAGACCCAGTACTTC. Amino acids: CASSHWGDEWETQYF.

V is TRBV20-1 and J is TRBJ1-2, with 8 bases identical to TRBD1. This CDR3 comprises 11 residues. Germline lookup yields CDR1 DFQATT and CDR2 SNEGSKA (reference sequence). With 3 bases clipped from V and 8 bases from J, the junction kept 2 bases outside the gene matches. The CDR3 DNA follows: TGCAGTGCTAGTCAGGGGGCGGGCTACACCTTC. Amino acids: CSASQGAGYTF.

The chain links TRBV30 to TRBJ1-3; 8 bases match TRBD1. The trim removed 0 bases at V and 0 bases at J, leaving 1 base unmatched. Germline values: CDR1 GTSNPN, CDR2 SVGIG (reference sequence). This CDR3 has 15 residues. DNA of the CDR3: TGTGCCTGGAGTGTCGGACAGGGCTCTGGAAACACCATATATTTT. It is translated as CAWSVGQGSGNTIYF.

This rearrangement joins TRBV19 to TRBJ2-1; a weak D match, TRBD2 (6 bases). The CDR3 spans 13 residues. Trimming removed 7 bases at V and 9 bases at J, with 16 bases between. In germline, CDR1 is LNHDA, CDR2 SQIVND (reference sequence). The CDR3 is CASKGGRDGEQFF. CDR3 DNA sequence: TGTGCCAGTAAGGGCGGGCGGGACGGTGAGCAGTTCTTC.

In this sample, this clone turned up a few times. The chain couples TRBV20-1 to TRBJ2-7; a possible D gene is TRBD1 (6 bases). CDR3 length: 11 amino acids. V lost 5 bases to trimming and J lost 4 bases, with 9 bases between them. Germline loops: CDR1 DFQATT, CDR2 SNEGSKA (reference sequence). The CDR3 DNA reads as TGCAGTGCTCAAACAGGGTACGAGCAGTACTTC. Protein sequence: CSAQTGYEQYF.

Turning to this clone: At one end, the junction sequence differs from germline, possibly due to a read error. CDR3 nucleotides: TGTGCCAGCAGGGAAGACAGGGATGGGGGCATTCAGTACTTC. This codes for CASREDRDGGIQYF. This chain joins TRBV6-1 and TRBJ2-4; 7 nucleotides align to TRBD1. This CDR3 contains 14 residues. Germline V CDR1 and CDR2: MNHNS, SASEGT.